One sample yielded the 10 T cell receptor beta chains listed below, sequenced in a study of T-cell reconstitution after alpha-beta-depleted transplantation in children. The library targeted TCRbeta and was prepared with unique molecular identifiers. Using its own MiXCR run on the PCR reads, TCRdb lists one record per CDR3 protein. The table has 200,000 to 250,000 distinct CDR3 sequences, 8% to 9.5% seen once. Sequenced material: PBMCs from the stem cell graft donor, taken from the stem cell graft. These receptors all stem from a human donor who donated a stem cell graft to a child with acute lymphoblastic leukemia.

This clonotype was counted at least ten times. This chain joins TRBV12-3 or TRBV12-4 and TRBJ2-2; 8 bases line up with TRBD1. The CDR3 contains 14 residues. The ends lost 5 bases at V and 4 bases at J; junction bases unmatched: 3. For the CDR3, the DNA is TGTGCCAGCAGTCCCGGGACAGGCACCGGGGAGCTGTTTTTT. Translated, it gives CASSPGTGTGELFF.

This clonotype was found a few times. This chain links TRBV20-1 with TRBJ2-7, with TRBD1 as a possible D gene (5 bases). The CDR3 has 14 residues. CDR1 is DFQATT and CDR2 is SNEGSKA in the germline V gene (reference sequence). Trimming cost V 2 bases and J 6 bases, with 17 bases left between them. In DNA form, the CDR3 reads TGCAGTGCTAGACCTCCTGGGGCCAGCCTCGAGCAGTACTTC. This sequence encodes CSARPPGASLEQYF.

This clonotype was counted a single time. The chain joins TRBV18 to TRBJ2-3; 7 nucleotides agree with TRBD2. The CDR3 totals 17 residues. Germline trimming cut 3 bases from V and 2 bases from J; bases unmatched to any gene: 11. Germline V gene data show CDR1 as KGHSH and CDR2 as LQKENI. The DNA of the CDR3 is TGTGCCAGCTCACCGGCGGCTAGCGGAGGTACCACAGATACGCAGTATTTT. Protein: CASSPAASGGTTDTQYF.

The sample holds a few counts of this clonotype. The genes are TRBV20-1 and TRBJ2-7; possibly TRBD1 for D (5 bases). Trimming took 0 bases from V and 2 from J, leaving 20 bases between them. The CDR3 totals 17 residues. Looked up from germline, CDR1 is DFQATT and CDR2 is SNEGSKA (reference sequence). Written as DNA, the CDR3 is TGCAGTGCTAGAGACCACAGGTTAACCGTTAGCCCCTACGAGCAGTACTTC. Translating it yields CSARDHRLTVSPYEQYF.

In regard to this clonotype: The CDR3 does not close with the conserved phenylalanine or tryptophan, likely indicating a read error. V usage is TRBV6-5 and J usage is TRBJ1-1; D is possibly TRBD1 (5 bases). The V end was cut by 7 bases, the J end by 2 bases, with 14 bases between. CDR3 length: 14 amino acids. In germline, CDR1 is MNHEY, CDR2 SVGAGI. The CDR3 region has the DNA TGTGCCAGCATTCTCGGGGCCGAAAACACTGAAGCTTTCCTT. Its protein is CASILGAENTEAFL.

V usage is TRBV4-3 and J usage is TRBJ2-1; the match to TRBD1 covers 9 bases. Trimming took 0 bases from V and 9 from J; bases not matched to a gene: 18. CDR1 LGHNA and CDR2 YSLEER come from the germline V gene. The CDR3 has 19 amino acids. The CDR3 sequence is CASSQDFGTGLLAGSEQFF. Written as DNA, the CDR3 is TGCGCCAGCAGCCAAGATTTCGGGACAGGGCTTTTGGCCGGAAGTGAGCAGTTCTTC.

This clonotype was observed at least ten times. The chain uses TRBV7-2 and TRBJ2-5; tentatively, D is TRBD1 or TRBD2 (5 bases each). V shed 6 bases and J shed 4 bases, with 21 bases lying between them. The CDR3 loop spans 16 amino acids. Germline-derived CDR1 and CDR2 are SGHTA and FQGNSA. The chain's CDR3 is CASSRHGTSGGETQYF. The DNA of the CDR3 is TGTGCCAGCAGTCGACACGGGACGAGTGGGGGAGAGACCCAGTACTTC.

In this sample, this clonotype turned up many times. J is TRBJ2-2 and V is TRBV4-1, with D perhaps TRBD1 (6 bases). This CDR3 is built from 17 residues. Germline values: CDR1 MGHRA, CDR2 YSYEKL. Trimming cost V 0 bases and J 1 base, with 12 bases left between them. In DNA form, the CDR3 reads TGCGCCAGCAGCCAAGATTATTTAGGGGGGAACACCGGGGAGCTGTTTTTT. Its translation: CASSQDYLGGNTGELFF.

The table lists this clonotype with many counts. The chain couples TRBV28 to TRBJ2-7; possibly TRBD1 for D (7 bases). V lost 3 bases to trimming and J lost 3 bases, with 18 bases between them. In germline, CDR1 is MDHEN, CDR2 SYDVKM. The CDR3 length is 16 residues. Written as DNA, the CDR3 is TGTGCCAGCAGTTTGGAACAGGGGAACGGGGGCTACGAGCAGTACTTC. It yields the protein CASSLEQGNGGYEQYF.

In this sample, this clonotype turned up many times. V is TRBV4-1 and J is TRBJ2-1; 12 positions match TRBD2. Germline CDR1 reads MGHRA; CDR2 reads YSYEKL. The CDR3 totals 17 residues. The V segment lost 0 bases and the J segment 5 bases; nucleotides outside the gene matches: 5. The CDR3 sequence is CASSQELLAGGDNEQFF. The CDR3 DNA follows: TGCGCCAGCAGCCAAGAGCTTCTAGCGGGGGGGGACAATGAGCAGTTCTTC.